The 21 T cell receptor beta chains reported below all come from one sample, sequenced in a study of blood T cell repertoires in COVID-19. Clones were sequenced by immunoSEQ multiplex PCR, and TCRdb holds only the in-frame ones, with some missing. Of 200,000 to 250,000 clones listed, 85% to 90% were seen once; the top ten hold 2.7%. Source material: peripheral blood. The receptors derive from a man aged 25-40 years with COVID-19, enrolled during active disease.

The chain carries TRBV27 and TRBJ2-7; 7 bases align to TRBD2. CDR3 size: 14 residues. Unmatched junction bases numbered 5, after V lost 4 bases and J lost 2 bases. Germline CDR1 is MNHEY and CDR2 is SMNVEV (reference sequence). CDR3 sequence (DNA): TGTGCCAGCAGTTCCAGCGGGGCTACCTACGAGCAGTACTTC. This codes for CASSSSGATYEQYF.

This clone came up a few times. V gene TRBV19 combines with J gene TRBJ2-2; weak D call: TRBD1 (6 bases). This CDR3 has 15 amino acids. The ends were cut back, 6 bases at V and 3 bases at J, with 14 bases in the middle. Germline values: CDR1 LNHDA, CDR2 SQIVND (reference sequence). The DNA for the CDR3 is TGTGCCAGTAGAAGGGGGACATTGGACACCGGGGAGCTGTTTTTT. Protein product: CASRRGTLDTGELFF.

This chain connects TRBV9 to TRBJ2-3, with TRBD2 matching 10 bases. Germline V gene lookup returns CDR1 SGDLS and CDR2 YYNGEE. After removal of 0 bases from V and 5 bases from J, the junction contained 9 bases not matched to a gene. The CDR3 runs to 17 residues. Written as DNA, the CDR3 is TGTGCCAGCAGCGTAGCTTGGGGGGCTAGCGGGGGAGATACGCAGTATTTT. It codes for CASSVAWGASGGDTQYF. The whole variable domain, remainder taken from reference TRBV9 and TRBJ2-3, is DSGVTQTPKHLITATGQRVTLRCSPRSGDLSVYWYQQSLDQGLQFLIQYYNGEERAKGNILERFSAQQFPDLHSELNLSSLELGDSALYFCASSVAWGASGGDTQYFGPGTRLTVL.

The chain joins TRBV6-5 to TRBJ1-2; D ambiguous. Germline assignment: CDR1 MNHEY and CDR2 SVGAGI. With 0 bases removed from V and 8 bases from J, the gap between germline ends came to 13 bases. The CDR3 extends over 14 amino acids. The CDR3 DNA sequence: TGTGCCAGCAGTTACTCGAGGGAACTGCGAGGCTACACCTTC. Translated, it gives CASSYSRELRGYTF.

This clone is a singleton in its sample. The chain uses TRBV5-4 and TRBJ2-7; D possibly corresponds to TRBD1 (6 bases). Germline V gene lookup returns CDR1 SGHNT and CDR2 YYREEE (reference sequence). The CDR3 runs to 13 residues. Trimming removed 7 bases from V and 2 bases from J, with 13 bases in between. In DNA form, the CDR3 reads TGTGCCAGCGGCGCGGACAGTACCTACGAGCAGTACTTC. Translating gives CASGADSTYEQYF.

The chain couples TRBV28 to TRBJ2-2; TRBD2 matches 10 bases. This CDR3 comprises 22 residues. Germline V gives CDR1 MDHEN, CDR2 SYDVKM. With 1 base clipped from V and 3 bases from J, the junction kept 20 bases outside the gene matches. The CDR3 DNA is TGTGCCAGCAGTTTATCGTTAGCGGGAGGTCTGCAAAGGTTAGTAGACACCGGGGAGCTGTTTTTT. Translation gives CASSLSLAGGLQRLVDTGELFF.

The genes are TRBV28 and TRBJ1-2, with D tentatively TRBD1 (6 bases). CDR3 length equals 15 residues. V was cut by 5 bases and J by 0 bases, with 13 bases left in between. The V gene's germline CDR1 is MDHEN and CDR2 SYDVKM. CDR3 in DNA: TGTGCCAGCAGTACGATGGGGGCTTCTAACTATGGCTACACCTTC. Translated: CASSTMGASNYGYTF.

The chain is built from TRBV11-2 and TRBJ2-1; possibly TRBD1 for D (6 bases). Germline CDR1 and CDR2: SGHAT and FQNNGV. The ends were cut back, 6 bases at V and 1 base at J, with 10 bases in the middle. The CDR3 has 14 residues. The CDR3 protein is CASSLQGSYNEQFF. DNA for the CDR3: TGTGCCAGCAGTCTACAGGGATCCTACAATGAGCAGTTCTTC.

The genes are TRBV27 and TRBJ2-1, with D maybe TRBD1 (6 bases). CDR1 MNHEY and CDR2 SMNVEV come from the germline V gene (reference sequence). Trimming left V 5 bases short and J 5 bases short, with 19 bases between. This CDR3 has 16 amino acids. The CDR3 nucleotides are TGTGCCAGCAGTCCCTATGGGGGCTCCCTACACAATGAGCAGTTCTTC. Translation: CASSPYGGSLHNEQFF.

The rearrangement uses TRBV5-1 and TRBJ2-7; TRBD1 matches at 7 bases. From germline, CDR1 is SGHRS and CDR2 YFSETQ. V lost 3 bases and J lost 1; bases outside the gene matches: 4. The CDR3 totals 14 residues. DNA for the CDR3: TGCGCCAGCAGCTCCGGGACAGCATCCTACGAGCAGTACTTC. This codes for CASSSGTASYEQYF.

The chain has TRBV27 and TRBJ1-4; D perhaps matches TRBD1 (5 bases). V was shortened by 5 bases and J by 8 bases, with 21 bases between the two germline ends. The V gene's germline CDR1 is MNHEY and CDR2 SMNVEV (reference sequence). This CDR3 contains 16 residues. The CDR3 DNA is TGTGCCAGCAGTGAAATCAGGGTAAGGGGTATCGAAAAACTGTTTTTT. It specifies CASSEIRVRGIEKLFF.

The chain employs TRBV7-8 and TRBJ2-2, with 8 bases aligning to TRBD2. V shed 6 bases, J shed 5 bases, and the junction held 8 bases outside the gene matches. The CDR3 loop spans 15 amino acids. Germline-derived CDR1 and CDR2 are SGHVS and FQNEAQ. The CDR3 protein is CASRTSGSGTGELFF. CDR3 nucleotides: TGTGCCAGCAGAACGAGCGGGAGTGGGACCGGGGAGCTGTTTTTT.

V gene TRBV7-2 combines with J gene TRBJ2-7; D might be TRBD1 (7 bases). Per the germline V gene, CDR1 is SGHTA and CDR2 is FQGNSA. CDR3 length: 15 amino acids. The ends were cut back, 1 base at V and 2 bases at J, with 12 bases in the middle. The CDR3 is CASSLGPGGTYEQYF. In DNA, the CDR3 is TGTGCCAGCAGCTTAGGTCCAGGGGGGACCTACGAGCAGTACTTC.

The CDR3 loop reads CASSLGQDNQPQHF. The CDR3 DNA reads TGTGCCAGCAGCTTGGGACAGGATAATCAGCCCCAGCATTTT. The chain joins TRBV7-9 to TRBJ1-5; 8 nucleotides align to TRBD1. The V gene's germline CDR1 is SEHNR and CDR2 FQNEAQ (reference sequence). The CDR3 sequence is 14 residues long. The J segment lost 4 bases and the V segment lost 3 bases, leaving 2 bases of the junction unmatched.

The chain combines TRBV24-1 with TRBJ1-1; 8 positions agree with TRBD1. Germline assignment: CDR1 KGHDR and CDR2 SFDVKD. The CDR3 has 20 residues. V was pared by 1 base and J by 5 bases, with 20 bases of the junction left unmatched. For the CDR3, the DNA is TGTGCCACCAGTGATTTTGGGGAGAAGAAAGGCAGGGGGCGAGTGACTGAAGCTTTCTTT. Translated, it gives CATSDFGEKKGRGRVTEAFF.

This clone has a single count. The chain is built from TRBV5-4 and TRBJ2-7; 7 bases agree with TRBD2. V lost 1 base, J lost 2 bases, and 6 bases stayed unmatched. Germline values: CDR1 SGHNT, CDR2 YYREEE (reference sequence). This CDR3 is 15 amino acids long. The CDR3 here is CASSLWGGVTYEQYF. CDR3 sequence (DNA): TGTGCCAGCAGCTTGTGGGGAGGGGTAACCTACGAGCAGTACTTC. Drawing the rest from reference TRBV5-4 and TRBJ2-7, the complete variable domain is ETGVTQSPTHLIKTRGQQVTLRCSSQSGHNTVSWYQQALGQGPQFIFQYYREEENGRGNFPPRFSGLQFPNYSSELNVNALELDDSALYLCASSLWGGVTYEQYFGPGTRLTVT.

In its sample, this clone was seen a few times. The V gene is TRBV5-1, the J gene TRBJ2-3, with a possible D match to TRBD2 (5 bases). Germline-derived CDR1 and CDR2 are SGHRS and YFSETQ. Trimming cost V 2 bases and J 2 bases, with 6 bases left between them. This CDR3 comprises 13 residues. The CDR3 loop reads CASSFRDTDTQYF. In DNA, the CDR3 is TGCGCCAGCAGCTTCCGGGACACAGATACGCAGTATTTT.

The gene calls are TRBV7-2 and TRBJ2-3; 10 nucleotides line up with TRBD2. Germline V gene lookup returns CDR1 SGHTA and CDR2 FQGNSA. The CDR3 spans 16 residues. V shed 5 bases, J shed 4 bases, and the junction held 9 bases outside the gene matches. This CDR3 reads CASSPPGLATSDTQYF. Written as DNA, the CDR3 is TGTGCCAGCAGCCCTCCGGGACTAGCGACCTCAGATACGCAGTATTTT.

The chain recombines TRBV29-1 with TRBJ1-2; 8 bases align to TRBD1. Germline V lookup: CDR1 SQVTM, CDR2 ANQGSEA. The CDR3 spans 13 residues. J gave up 7 bases and V 1 base, and 5 bases lay outside the gene matches. Written as DNA, the CDR3 is TGCAGCGTTGAAGGATTACAGGGGGGTGGCTACACCTTC. This gives the protein CSVEGLQGGGYTF.

This sequence joins TRBV4-3 and TRBJ2-3; a possible D gene is TRBD2 (6 bases). CDR1 LGHNA and CDR2 YSLEER come from the germline V gene. Trimming shortened V by 3 bases and J by 3 bases, and 22 bases separated the two germline ends. The CDR3 is 18 amino acids. CDR3 DNA: TGCGCCAGCAGCCATGCAACTTACCGGGCCCGGGGGACAGATACGCAGTATTTT. Amino acids: CASSHATYRARGTDTQYF.

The rearrangement links TRBV24-1 to TRBJ2-1, with 11 bases identical to TRBD2. The CDR3 contains 18 residues. Germline trimming cut 0 bases from V and 9 bases from J; bases unmatched to any gene: 12. In germline, CDR1 is KGHDR, CDR2 SFDVKD. The CDR3 sequence: CATSDLQWRSGREGEQFF. CDR3 in DNA: TGTGCCACCAGTGATTTGCAATGGCGTAGCGGGAGGGAAGGTGAGCAGTTCTTC.